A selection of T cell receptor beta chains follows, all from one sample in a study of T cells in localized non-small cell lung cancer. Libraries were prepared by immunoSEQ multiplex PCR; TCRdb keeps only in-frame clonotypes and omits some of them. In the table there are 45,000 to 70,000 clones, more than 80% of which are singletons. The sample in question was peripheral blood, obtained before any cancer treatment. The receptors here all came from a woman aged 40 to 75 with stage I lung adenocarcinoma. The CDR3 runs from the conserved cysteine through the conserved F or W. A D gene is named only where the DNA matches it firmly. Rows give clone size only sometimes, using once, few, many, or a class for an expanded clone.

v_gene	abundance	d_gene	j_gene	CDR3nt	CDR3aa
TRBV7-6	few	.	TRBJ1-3	TGTGCCAGCAGCGCCTGGACAGACTCTGGAAACACCATATATTTT	CASSAWTDSGNTIYF
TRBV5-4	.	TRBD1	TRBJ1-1	TGTGCCAGCAGCTTGAGGGACAGGCAAAACACTGAAGCTTTCTTT	CASSLRDRQNTEAFF
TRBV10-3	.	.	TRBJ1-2	TGTGCCATCAGTGAGGGGCAGGACTATGGCTACACCTTC	CAISEGQDYGYTF
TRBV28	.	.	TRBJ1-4	TGTGCCAGCAGTTTTCAGGGCGCAGGTCCAATGAAAAAACTGTTTTTT	CASSFQGAGPMKKLFF
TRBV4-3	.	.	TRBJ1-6	TGCGCCAGCAGCTCGGAGGGGGGGAGGAATTCACCCCTCCACTTT	CASSSEGGRNSPLHF
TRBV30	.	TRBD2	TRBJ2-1	TGTGCCTGGACTAGCGGCTCCTACAATGAGCAGTTCTTC	CAWTSGSYNEQFF
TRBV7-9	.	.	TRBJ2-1	TGTGCCAGCAGCTTCGGGGCGTCCTACAATGAGCAGTTCTTC	CASSFGASYNEQFF
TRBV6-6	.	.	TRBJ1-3	TGTGCCAGTGGACAGACTGGAAACACCATATATTTT	CASGQTGNTIYF
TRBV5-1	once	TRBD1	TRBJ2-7	TGCGCCAGCAGCTTGGTCCAGGGGGTAACCGAGCAGTACTTC	CASSLVQGVTEQYF
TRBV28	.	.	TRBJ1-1	TGTGCCAGCGGGTCGCTGAACACTGAAGCTTTCTTT	CASGSLNTEAFF
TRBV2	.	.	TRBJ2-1	TGTGCCAGCAGCACAGGCCAGTTTCGTGAGCAGTTCTTC	CASSTGQFREQFF
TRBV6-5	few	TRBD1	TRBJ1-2	TGTGCCAGCAGTTACCAGGGGGGGACCTATGGCTACACCTTC	CASSYQGGTYGYTF
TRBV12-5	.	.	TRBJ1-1	TGTGCTAGTGGTTTAAACACTGAAGCTTTCTTT	CASGLNTEAFF
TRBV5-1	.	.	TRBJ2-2	TGCGCCAGCAGCAGGGCTGTCGATACCGGGGAGCTGTTTTTT	CASSRAVDTGELFF
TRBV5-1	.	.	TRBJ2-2	TGCGCCAGCAGCCAAAACACCGGGGAGCTGTTTTTT	CASSQNTGELFF
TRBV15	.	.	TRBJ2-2	TGTGCCACCAGCACCGGAGGAGGTTCCGGGGAGCTGTTTTTT	CATSTGGGSGELFF
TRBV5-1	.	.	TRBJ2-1	TGCGCCAGCAAGGTGGGGAGCGGGCTAAATTACAATGAGCAGTTCTTC	CASKVGSGLNYNEQFF
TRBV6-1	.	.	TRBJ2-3	TGTGCCAGCAGAGAGCAAGGAGGTACGCAGTATTTT	CASREQGGTQYF
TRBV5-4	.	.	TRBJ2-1	TGTGCCAGCAGCCCGATCAGGGGGGCAGGGAACAATGAGCAGTTCTTC	CASSPIRGAGNNEQFF
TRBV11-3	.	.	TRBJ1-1	TGTGCCAGCAGCTTTGGGCAGACGAACACTGAAGCTTTCTTT	CASSFGQTNTEAFF
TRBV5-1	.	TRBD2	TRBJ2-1	TGCGCCAGCAGCTTAGGTAGCGGGGGATACAATGAGCAGTTCTTC	CASSLGSGGYNEQFF
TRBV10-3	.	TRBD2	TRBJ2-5	TGTGCCATCAGTGGGGGAGGGTCGATCGGGACCCAGTACTTC	CAISGGGSIGTQYF